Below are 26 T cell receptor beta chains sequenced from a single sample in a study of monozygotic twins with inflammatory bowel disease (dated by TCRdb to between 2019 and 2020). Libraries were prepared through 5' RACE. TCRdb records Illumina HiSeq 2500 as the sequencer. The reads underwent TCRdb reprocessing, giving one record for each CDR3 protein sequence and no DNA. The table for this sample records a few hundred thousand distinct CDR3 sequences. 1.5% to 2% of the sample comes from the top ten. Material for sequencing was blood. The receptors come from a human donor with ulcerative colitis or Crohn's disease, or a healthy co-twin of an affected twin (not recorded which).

CDR3 in amino acids: CASSYTSSSYEQYF. The gene calls are TRBV6-6 and TRBJ2-7. Looked up from germline, CDR1 is MNHNY and CDR2 is SVGAGI (reference sequence). This CDR3 is built from 14 residues.

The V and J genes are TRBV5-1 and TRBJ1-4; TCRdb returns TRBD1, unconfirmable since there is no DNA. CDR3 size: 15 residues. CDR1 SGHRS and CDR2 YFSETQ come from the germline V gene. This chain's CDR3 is CASSTTGGRDEKLFF.

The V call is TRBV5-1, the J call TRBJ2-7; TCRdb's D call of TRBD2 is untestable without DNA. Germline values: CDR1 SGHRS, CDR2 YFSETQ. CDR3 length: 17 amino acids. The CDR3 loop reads CASSLGASGGLDYEQYF.

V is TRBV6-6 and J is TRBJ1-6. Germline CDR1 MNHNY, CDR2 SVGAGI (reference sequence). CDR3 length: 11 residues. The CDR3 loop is CARSSNSPLHF.

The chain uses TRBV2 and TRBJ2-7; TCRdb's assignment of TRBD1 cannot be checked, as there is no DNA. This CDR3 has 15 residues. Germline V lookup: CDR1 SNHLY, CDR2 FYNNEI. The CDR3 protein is CASSNLRDRTYEQYF.

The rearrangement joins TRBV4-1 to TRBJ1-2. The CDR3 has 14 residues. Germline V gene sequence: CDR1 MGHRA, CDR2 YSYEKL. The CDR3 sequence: CASSQTGANYGYTF.

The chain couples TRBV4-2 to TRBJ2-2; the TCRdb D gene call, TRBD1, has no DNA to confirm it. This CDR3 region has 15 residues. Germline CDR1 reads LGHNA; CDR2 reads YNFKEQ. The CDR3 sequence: CASSDRRLNTGELFF.

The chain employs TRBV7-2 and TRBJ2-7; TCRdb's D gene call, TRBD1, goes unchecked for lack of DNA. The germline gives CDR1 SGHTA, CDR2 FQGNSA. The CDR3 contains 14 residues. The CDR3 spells CASSFWAGSYEQYF.

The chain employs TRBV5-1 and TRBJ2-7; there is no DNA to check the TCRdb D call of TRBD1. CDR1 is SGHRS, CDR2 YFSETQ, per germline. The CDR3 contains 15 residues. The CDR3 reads CASSVSGTDFRGQYF.

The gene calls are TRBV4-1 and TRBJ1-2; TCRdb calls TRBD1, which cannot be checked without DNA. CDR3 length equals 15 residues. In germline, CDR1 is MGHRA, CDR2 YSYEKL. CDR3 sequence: CASSQPTGGGYGYTF.

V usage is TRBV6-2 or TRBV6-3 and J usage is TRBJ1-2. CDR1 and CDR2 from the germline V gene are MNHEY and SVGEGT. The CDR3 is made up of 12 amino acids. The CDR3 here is CASSYANYGYTF.

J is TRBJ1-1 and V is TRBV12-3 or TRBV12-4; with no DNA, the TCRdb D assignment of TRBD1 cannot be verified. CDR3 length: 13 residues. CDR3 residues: CASSSLGHPEAFF.

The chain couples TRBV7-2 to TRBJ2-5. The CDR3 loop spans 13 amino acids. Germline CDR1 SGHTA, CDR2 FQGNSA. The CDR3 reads CASSNRDQETQYF. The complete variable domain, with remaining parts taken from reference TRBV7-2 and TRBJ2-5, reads GAGVSQSPSNKVTEKGKDVELRCDPISGHTALYWYRQSLGQGLEFLIYFQGNSAPDKSGLPSDRFSAERTGGSVSTLTIQRTQQEDSAVYLCASSNRDQETQYFGPGTRLLVL.

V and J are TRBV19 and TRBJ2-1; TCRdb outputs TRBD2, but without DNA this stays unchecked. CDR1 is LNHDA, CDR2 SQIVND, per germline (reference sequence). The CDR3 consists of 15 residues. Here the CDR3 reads CASAQRGSSYNEQFF.

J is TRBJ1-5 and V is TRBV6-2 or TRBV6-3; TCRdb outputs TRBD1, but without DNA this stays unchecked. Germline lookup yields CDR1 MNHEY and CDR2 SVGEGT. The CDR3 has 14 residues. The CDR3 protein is CASSTYRGRQPQHF.

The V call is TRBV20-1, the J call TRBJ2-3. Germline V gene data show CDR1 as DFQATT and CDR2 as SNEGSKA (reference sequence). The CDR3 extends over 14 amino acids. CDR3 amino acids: CSAEIISNTDTQYF.

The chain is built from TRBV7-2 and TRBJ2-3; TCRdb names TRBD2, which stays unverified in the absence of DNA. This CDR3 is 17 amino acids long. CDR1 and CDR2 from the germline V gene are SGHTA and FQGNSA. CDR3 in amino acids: CASSSPFSGGPTDTQYF.

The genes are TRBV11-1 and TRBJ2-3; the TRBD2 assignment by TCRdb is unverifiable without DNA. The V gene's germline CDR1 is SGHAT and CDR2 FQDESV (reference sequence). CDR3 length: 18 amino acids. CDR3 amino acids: CASSYPKLAGMNTDTQYF.

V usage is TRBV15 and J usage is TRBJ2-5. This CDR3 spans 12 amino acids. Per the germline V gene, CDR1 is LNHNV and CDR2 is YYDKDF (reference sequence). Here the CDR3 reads CATSRGQETQYF.

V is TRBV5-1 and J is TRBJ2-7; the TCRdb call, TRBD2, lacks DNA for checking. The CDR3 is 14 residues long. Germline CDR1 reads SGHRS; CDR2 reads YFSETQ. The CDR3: CASRMGPSSYEQYF.

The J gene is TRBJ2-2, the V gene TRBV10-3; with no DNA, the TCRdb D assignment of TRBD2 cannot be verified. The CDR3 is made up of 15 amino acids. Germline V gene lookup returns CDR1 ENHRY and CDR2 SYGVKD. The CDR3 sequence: CAISGLAGNTGELFF.

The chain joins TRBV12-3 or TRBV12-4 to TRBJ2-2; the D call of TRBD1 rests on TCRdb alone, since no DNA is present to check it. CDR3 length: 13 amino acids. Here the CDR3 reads CASSFQGDGELFF.

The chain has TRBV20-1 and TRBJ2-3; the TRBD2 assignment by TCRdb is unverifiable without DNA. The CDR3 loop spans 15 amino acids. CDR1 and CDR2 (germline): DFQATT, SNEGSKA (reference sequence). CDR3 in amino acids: CSARAPSGVSDTQYF.

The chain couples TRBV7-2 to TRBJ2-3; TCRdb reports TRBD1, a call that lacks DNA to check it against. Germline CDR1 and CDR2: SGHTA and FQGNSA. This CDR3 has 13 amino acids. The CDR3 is CASSPLVRDTQYF. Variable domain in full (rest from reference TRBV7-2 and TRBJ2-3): GAGVSQSPSNKVTEKGKDVELRCDPISGHTALYWYRQSLGQGLEFLIYFQGNSAPDKSGLPSDRFSAERTGGSVSTLTIQRTQQEDSAVYLCASSPLVRDTQYFGPGTRLTVL.

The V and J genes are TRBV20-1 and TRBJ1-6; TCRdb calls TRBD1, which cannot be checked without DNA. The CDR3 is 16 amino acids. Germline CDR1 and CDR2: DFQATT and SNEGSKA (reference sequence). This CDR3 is CSARRAGAQYNSPLHF.

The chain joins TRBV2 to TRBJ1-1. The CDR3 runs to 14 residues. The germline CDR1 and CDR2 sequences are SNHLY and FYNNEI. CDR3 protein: CASSVLPQNTEAFF.